Presented here are 20 T cell receptor beta chains from one specimen sequenced in a study of blood T cell repertoires in COVID-19 (dated by TCRdb to 2018 to 2020). Receptors were amplified or captured by the immunoSEQ multiplex PCR assay. TCRdb carries this immuneACCESS record with in-frame sequences only. Its versions omit some clonotypes, under half of them owing to an unresolved V gene in the studies checked, with the rest unexplained. Counted in this sample were approximately 250,000 clones; approximately 90% of them appeared once. 2% to 2.5% of the sample is taken by the ten largest. Sequencing was performed on PBMCs or T cells enriched from blood (not recorded which). The receptors originated from a woman aged 60-75 years in a cohort exposed to, infected with or recovered from COVID-19 (not recorded which).

This chain connects TRBV28 to TRBJ1-5; 10 bases agree with TRBD1. Per the germline V gene, CDR1 is MDHEN and CDR2 is SYDVKM. The CDR3 sequence is 16 residues long. V trimming: 3 bases; J trimming: 5 bases; junction bases outside the gene matches: 7. The CDR3 DNA is TGTGCCAGCAGTTTCCCCCTTGGGACAGGGGATCAGCCCCAGCATTTT. This gives the protein CASSFPLGTGDQPQHF. Variable domain in full (rest from reference TRBV28 and TRBJ1-5): DVKVTQSSRYLVKRTGEKVFLECVQDMDHENMFWYRQDPGLGLRLIYFSYDVKMKEKGDIPEGYSVSREKKERFSLILESASTNQTSMYLCASSFPLGTGDQPQHFGDGTRLSIL.

The rearrangement joins TRBV7-8 to TRBJ1-4; 9 bases agree with TRBD1. V was clipped by 5 bases and J by 5 bases; unmatched bases: 6. CDR3 length: 15 amino acids. Germline values: CDR1 SGHVS, CDR2 FQNEAQ. In DNA, the CDR3 is TGTGCCAGCAGCGGCCGGACAGGGGTCAATGAAAAACTGTTTTTT. Its translation is CASSGRTGVNEKLFF.

The rearrangement joins TRBV7-2 to TRBJ2-5, with TRBD1 as a possible D gene (6 bases). The CDR3 totals 11 residues. Germline V CDR1 and CDR2: SGHTA, FQGNSA. The CDR3 spells CSSRGSETQYF. CDR3 nucleotide sequence: TGTTCATCTAGGGGGAGTGAGACCCAGTACTTC.

V gene TRBV19 combines with J gene TRBJ2-1; weak D call: TRBD2 (5 bases). This CDR3 region has 15 residues. Germline V gene sequence: CDR1 LNHDA, CDR2 SQIVND (reference sequence). V was trimmed by 3 bases and J by 4 bases, leaving 13 bases between them. The CDR3 sequence: CASSIGLAVYNEQFF. The CDR3 nucleotides are TGTGCCAGTAGTATTGGGCTAGCAGTATACAATGAGCAGTTCTTC.

The chain recombines TRBV3-1 (or the pseudogene TRBV3-2) with TRBJ2-4, with D unresolved. The V and J ends lost 1 base and 9 bases respectively, with 13 bases between them. The length of the CDR3 is 14 residues. Germline CDR1 is LGHDT and CDR2 is YNNKEL (reference sequence). The CDR3 DNA sequence: TGTGCCAGCAGCCAAGCGACTGAGAGGAGCATTCAGTACTTC. This encodes CASSQATERSIQYF.

CDR3 nucleotide sequence: TGTGCCAGCACCCACATCCGGACAGGGGGCATATACGAGCAGTACTTC. Protein sequence: CASTHIRTGGIYEQYF. This sequence joins TRBV27 and TRBJ2-7; TRBD1 aligns across 11 bases. The junction had 12 bases not matched to a gene; V was cut back by 7 bases and J by 4 bases. Looked up from germline, CDR1 is MNHEY and CDR2 is SMNVEV (reference sequence). The CDR3 sequence is 16 residues long.

The chain uses TRBV7-9 and TRBJ2-6; possibly TRBD1 for D (6 bases). Trimming removed 4 bases at V and 2 bases at J, with 12 bases between. Germline V lookup: CDR1 SEHNR, CDR2 FQNEAQ (reference sequence). The CDR3 is 16 residues long. CDR3 DNA: TGTGCCAGCAGCTCAAACAGGGTGGCTGGGGCCAACGTCCTGACTTTC. Protein sequence: CASSSNRVAGANVLTF.

The chain has TRBV3-1 (or the pseudogene TRBV3-2) and TRBJ1-1; D may be TRBD1 (5 bases). This CDR3 comprises 13 residues. Germline V gives CDR1 LGHDT, CDR2 YNNKEL (reference sequence). V lost 4 bases and J 10 bases, leaving 16 bases between the germline ends. CDR3 sequence (DNA): TGTGCCAGCAGCCTCGGGACGGGGGGTGGAGCTTTCTTT. It codes for CASSLGTGGGAFF.

The chain uses TRBV11-1 and TRBJ2-7; perhaps TRBD2 as D (5 bases). This CDR3 comprises 14 residues. Trimming pared 3 bases from V and 3 bases from J, leaving 12 bases between. In germline, CDR1 is SGHAT, CDR2 FQDESV (reference sequence). In DNA form, the CDR3 reads TGTGCCAGCAGCTTTAGCGAGGAGAACTACGAGCAGTACTTC. This gives the protein CASSFSEENYEQYF.

This clone has a single count. Here the CDR3 DNA reads TGTGCCACCAGTGATGGGCAGGGCGCCTACAATGAGCAGTTCTTC. Translation gives CATSDGQGAYNEQFF. This rearrangement joins TRBV24-1 to TRBJ2-1; D might be TRBD1 (5 bases). From germline, CDR1 is KGHDR and CDR2 SFDVKD. This CDR3 has 15 amino acids. V was trimmed by 3 bases and J by 2 bases, leaving 10 bases between them.

Written as DNA, the CDR3 is TGTGCCAGCAGCCTCGGGACTACCCTCACCGGGGAGCTGTTTTTT. Amino acid sequence: CASSLGTTLTGELFF. This sequence joins TRBV2 and TRBJ2-2; the match to TRBD2 covers 7 bases. CDR1 SNHLY and CDR2 FYNNEI come from the germline V gene. This CDR3 is 15 amino acids long. Unmatched junction bases numbered 8, after V lost 6 bases and J lost 4 bases.

The gene calls are TRBV2 and TRBJ2-1; 9 nucleotides agree with TRBD2. The junction had 13 bases not matched to a gene; V was cut back by 6 bases and J by 10 bases. Germline assignment: CDR1 SNHLY and CDR2 FYNNEI. This CDR3 region has 15 residues. CDR3 amino acids: CASSATAGGTGEQFF. In DNA, the CDR3 is TGTGCCAGCAGCGCCACGGCGGGAGGGACGGGCGAGCAGTTCTTC.

V usage is TRBV25-1 and J usage is TRBJ1-5; D remains unclear. Germline CDR1 is MGHDK and CDR2 is SYGVNS. The CDR3 sequence is 16 residues long. V lost 7 bases, J lost 0 bases, and 16 bases lay in between. This CDR3 is CASIPTPAVSNQPQHF. CDR3 DNA: TGTGCCAGCATCCCAACTCCCGCCGTTAGCAATCAGCCCCAGCATTTT. The full variable domain, in which reference TRBV25-1 and TRBJ1-5 provide the parts outside the CDR3, is EADIYQTPRYLVIGTGKKITLECSQTMGHDKMYWYQQDPGMELHLIHYSYGVNSTEKGDLSSESTVSRIRTEHFPLTLESARPSHTSQYLCASIPTPAVSNQPQHFGDGTRLSIL.

The chain links TRBV5-1 to TRBJ1-2; 8 bases align to TRBD1. Looked up from germline, CDR1 is SGHRS and CDR2 is YFSETQ. CDR3 size: 15 residues. Trimming took 4 bases from V and 0 from J; bases not matched to a gene: 5. This chain's CDR3 is CASSTQGAPNYGYTF. The CDR3, as DNA: TGCGCCAGCAGCACTCAGGGGGCCCCTAACTATGGCTACACCTTC.

V gene TRBV6-5 combines with J gene TRBJ2-2; TRBD1 is a possible D gene (6 bases). CDR1 and CDR2 from the germline V gene are MNHEY and SVGAGI. V was clipped by 5 bases and J by 5 bases, with 9 bases between them. This CDR3 is built from 13 residues. The CDR3 protein is CASSTGLTGELFF. DNA for the CDR3: TGTGCCAGCAGTACAGGGTTGACCGGGGAGCTGTTTTTT.

This rearrangement joins TRBV5-4 to TRBJ2-3, with a tentative D call TRBD2 (6 bases). V dropped 4 bases and J dropped 4 bases, with 10 bases sitting between them. Germline V gene lookup returns CDR1 SGHNT and CDR2 YYREEE (reference sequence). CDR3 length equals 13 residues. The CDR3 DNA reads TGTGCCAGCAGCCCCGGGGAGGCAGATACGCAGTATTTT. Amino acid sequence: CASSPGEADTQYF. Full variable domain (rest looked up from reference TRBV5-4 and TRBJ2-3): ETGVTQSPTHLIKTRGQQVTLRCSSQSGHNTVSWYQQALGQGPQFIFQYYREEENGRGNFPPRFSGLQFPNYSSELNVNALELDDSALYLCASSPGEADTQYFGPGTRLTVL.

This clone was seen only once. The chain combines TRBV9 with TRBJ2-1; D perhaps matches TRBD2 (6 bases). The germline V gene has CDR1 SGDLS and CDR2 YYNGEE. The germline V and J ends were trimmed by 4 bases and 7 bases, with 18 bases remaining between them. The CDR3 loop spans 15 amino acids. The CDR3 DNA reads TGTGCCAGCAGCCTCCGACTAGGTCCCCCTAATGAGCAGTTCTTC. This translates into CASSLRLGPPNEQFF.

The chain links TRBV5-8 to TRBJ2-1, with D possibly TRBD1 on 7 matching bases. The CDR3 spans 15 residues. Germline values: CDR1 SGHTS, CDR2 YDEGEE. Between the trimmed V and J ends, which lost 0 bases and 7 bases, there was a span of 14 bases. CDR3 residues: CASSLGDREVNEQFF. DNA for the CDR3: TGTGCCAGCAGCTTGGGAGACAGGGAGGTAAATGAGCAGTTCTTC.

CDR3 protein: CATSDPRTGGNQPQHF. The CDR3 DNA sequence: TGTGCCACCAGTGATCCCCGGACAGGGGGCAATCAGCCCCAGCATTTT. This chain connects TRBV24-1 to TRBJ1-5; 9 bases align to TRBD1. The CDR3 is made up of 16 amino acids. The junction had 4 bases not matched to a gene; V was cut back by 3 bases and J by 2 bases. Germline loops: CDR1 KGHDR, CDR2 SFDVKD.

V and J are TRBV28 and TRBJ2-7, with 10 nucleotides matching TRBD1. With V trimmed by 6 bases and J by 4 bases, 12 bases remained unmatched. The CDR3 runs to 16 residues. Germline V gene data show CDR1 as MDHEN and CDR2 as SYDVKM. CDR3 in amino acids: CASSFPVGTGDYEQYF. CDR3 in DNA: TGTGCCAGCAGCTTCCCTGTGGGGACAGGGGATTACGAGCAGTACTTC.